This T cell receptor (beta chain) was recorded in a study of multiple sclerosis patients with progressive multifocal leukoencephalopathy. Study-wide findings and caveats: Less diverse TRB repertoires were suggested in most PML patients.

Assay: immunoSEQ multiplex PCR; the TCRdb copy retains only in-frame clones and omits some. The profile shows about 32,000 clones, 80% to 90% of them singletons. The length of the CDR3 is 15 residues. V lost 3 bases and J 0 bases, leaving 9 bases between the germline ends. The germline gives CDR1 MDHEN, CDR2 SYDVKM. As to time point: time of PML onset. After roughly 15 to 60 months on natalizumab, the natalizumab-treated patients developed PML. Every listed patient previously received interferon beta; all PML patients were women. At PML onset, T3 blood samples were taken. Worth noting for this clone: Its target is unknown.

The sequences come from PBMCs, collected from a patient treated with natalizumab. This sequence joins TRBV28 and TRBJ1-5; no firm D call. This sequence was found in a woman aged 40 to 50 with progressive multifocal leukoencephalopathy. The CDR3 is CASSLVSASNQPQHF. CDR3 bases: TGTGCCAGCAGTTTGGTTTCAGCTAGCAATCAGCCCCAGCATTTT.